The 2 T cell receptor beta chains below come from one sample, sequenced in a study of T cell clonality in common variable immunodeficiency. Data came from immunoSEQ multiplex PCR; TCRdb stores just in-frame clones and leaves some out. Sampling found roughly 70,000 clones, none seen once. The sequenced material came from peripheral blood mononuclear cells. All receptors come from a person aged 18 to 70 in good health.

At least ten counts were recorded for this clone. CDR3 bases read: TGTGCCAGTACTCAGGGATTTGAA. Translating gives CASTQGFE. The entire CDR3 reads CASTQGFEAFF. The chain carries TRBV19 and TRBJ1-1, with D perhaps TRBD1 (5 bases). The read gets to within 3 residues of the CDR3 end, and the germline J gene fills in the rest. The germline V and J ends were trimmed by 7 bases and 7 bases, with 10 bases remaining between them. The CDR3 runs to 11 residues. Germline V gene data show CDR1 as LNHDA and CDR2 as SQIVND (reference sequence).

This clone was observed many times. The read terminates 3 residues ahead of where the CDR3 ends, so the germline J gene completes it. The chain carries TRBV13 and TRBJ2-7, with D tentatively TRBD2 (5 bases). Looked up from germline, CDR1 is PRHDT and CDR2 is FYEKMQ (reference sequence). The length of the CDR3 is 14 residues. Trimming left V 3 bases short and J 6 bases short, with 15 bases between. CDR3 sequence: CASSFGDKGSEQYF. The DNA read from the CDR3 is TGTGCCAGCAGCTTCGGGGATAAGGGTAGCGAG.